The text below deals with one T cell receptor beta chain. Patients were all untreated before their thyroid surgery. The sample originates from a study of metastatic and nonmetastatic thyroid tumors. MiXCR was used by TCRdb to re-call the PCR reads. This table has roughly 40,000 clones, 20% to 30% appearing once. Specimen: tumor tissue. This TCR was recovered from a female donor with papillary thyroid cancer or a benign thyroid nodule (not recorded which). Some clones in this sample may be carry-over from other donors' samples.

The CDR3 spells CASSFQGAGELFF. CDR3 nucleotide sequence: TGTGCCAGCAGCTTCCAGGGCGCCGGGGAGCTGTTTTTT. The V call is TRBV7-3, the J call TRBJ2-2; D perhaps matches TRBD1 (5 bases). V dropped 3 bases and J dropped 6 bases, with 8 bases sitting between them. The germline V gene encodes CDR1 SGHTA and CDR2 FQGTGA. CDR3 length: 13 amino acids. Variable domain in full (rest from reference TRBV7-3 and TRBJ2-2): GAGVSQTPSNKVTEKGKYVELRCDPISGHTALYWYRQSLGQGPEFLIYFQGTGAADDSGLPNDRFFAVRPEGSVSTLKIQRTERGDSAVYLCASSFQGAGELFFGEGSRLTVL.